This T cell receptor beta chain stems from a study of control samples from healthy donors and cancer patients (TCRdb year 2020). Library construction relied on the immunoSEQ multiplex PCR assay. In TCRdb, the immuneACCESS table is reduced to in-frame sequences with V and J assigned. These tables do not hold every clone; where another copy was compared, an unresolved V gene accounts for under half, and the others remain unexplained. The sample includes roughly 120,000 clones, with 89% observed a single time. The biggest ten clones account for 30% to 40% of the sample. Of note for this clone: Its antigen target is currently unknown. No base qualities exist here, and no much larger clone lies one base off it.

This receptor was identified in a man aged 50 to 60 in good health. The material sequenced was blood.

The nucleotide sequence is TGTGCCAGCTCACCACGACAGGGGGCCGGAGATACGCAGTATTTT. Its product reads: CASSPRQGAGDTQYF. The chain employs TRBV18 and TRBJ2-3, with 10 bases matching TRBD1. Trimming takes 1 base off V and 5 bases off J; junction bases not matched to a gene: 3. CDR1 and CDR2 are read off the germline V gene as KGHSH and LQKENI. From the cysteine through the phenylalanine, the CDR3 covers 15 amino acids. The CDR3 DNA has 45 bases and is translated from base 1.